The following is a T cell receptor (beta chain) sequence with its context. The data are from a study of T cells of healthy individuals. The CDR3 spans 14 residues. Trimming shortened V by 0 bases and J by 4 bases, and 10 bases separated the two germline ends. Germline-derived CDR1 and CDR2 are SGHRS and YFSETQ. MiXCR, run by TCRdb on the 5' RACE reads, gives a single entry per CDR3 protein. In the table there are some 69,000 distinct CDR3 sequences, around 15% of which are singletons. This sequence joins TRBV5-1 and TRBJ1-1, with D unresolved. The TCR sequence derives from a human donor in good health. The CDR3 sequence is CASSLDSGGTEAFF. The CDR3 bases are TGCGCCAGCAGCTTGGACAGTGGTGGCACTGAAGCTTTCTTT.